This T cell receptor beta chain comes out of a study of T cells expressing NK-cell markers. Across the whole study: There were seven HCMV-seropositive donors and one seronegative donor among the eight sequenced.

Germline V gives CDR1 SNHLY, CDR2 FYNNEI. The CDR3 contains 15 residues. On this clonotype itself: What it recognizes is unknown.

One entry per CDR3 protein, without DNA, is what TCRdb gives after re-calling the 5' RACE reads. The sample's table shows 200,000 to 300,000 distinct CDR3 sequences. The study, taken as a whole, reports: Of the CD8+ T cells in 5 to 7 donors, 1.0-7.0% belonged to dominant NKG2C+ clonotypes.

This TCR was sampled from a woman aged 18-70 years in good health. V and J are TRBV2 and TRBJ1-3. Material for sequencing was blood T cells: a sorted CD56 or NKG2C T cell subset, CD4+ or CD8+ T cells, or bulk PBMC T cells (not recorded which). CDR3 sequence: CASRLTDLSGNTIYF.